Each of the 9 T cell receptor beta chains below was sequenced from the same sample in a study of cytomegalovirus exposure and HLA in healthy donors (dated by TCRdb to about 2017). The library was made by the immunoSEQ multiplex PCR assay. For the multiplex PCR, a mixture combining 60 forward primers for TCR Vbeta segments and 13 reverse primers for TCR Jbeta segments was used. Here the immuneACCESS table is served through TCRdb, limited to in-frame sequences with V and J called. Missing clones are a known gap in these copies; in checked studies unresolved V genes cover under half, and the rest lacks a known reason. For this sample there are about 160,000 clones; 75% to 90% appear just once. The top ten clonotypes cover 0.95% to 1.5% of the sample. Material: PBMCs. The source is a boy younger than 10 in good health and CMV-seronegative.

This chain uses TRBV15 with TRBJ1-4; a weak D match, TRBD1 (6 bases). The ends were cut back, 0 bases at V and 8 bases at J, with 22 bases in the middle. Germline CDR1 reads LNHNV; CDR2 reads YYDKDF (reference sequence). The CDR3 contains 18 residues. The CDR3 here is CATSRDRSVGALWEKLFF. CDR3 DNA: TGTGCCACCAGCAGAGATCGGTCCGTGGGGGCGCTTTGGGAAAAACTGTTTTTT.

This chain uses TRBV29-1 with TRBJ1-1; the match to TRBD1 covers 7 bases. With V trimmed by 3 bases and J by 2 bases, 9 bases remained unmatched. Germline CDR1 SQVTM, CDR2 ANQGSEA. This CDR3 spans 15 amino acids. CDR3 sequence: CSVDPGQAYNTEAFF. For the CDR3, the DNA is TGCAGCGTTGACCCTGGACAGGCATATAACACTGAAGCTTTCTTT.

V and J are TRBV5-3 and TRBJ2-6, with 9 bases aligning to TRBD1. TRBV5-3 is flagged as an ORF with uncertain function. Trimming took 3 bases from V and 2 from J; bases not matched to a gene: 12. The CDR3 runs 19 residues. In nucleotides, the CDR3 is TGTGCCAGAAGCTCACGCCCAGGACAGGGGTCGCCTGGGGCCAACGTCCTGACTTTC. It translates to CARSSRPGQGSPGANVLTF.

The rearrangement joins TRBV13 to TRBJ2-7; 7 nucleotides match TRBD1. CDR3 length: 14 amino acids. Germline CDR1 is PRHDT and CDR2 is FYEKMQ (reference sequence). The V and J ends lost 5 bases and 2 bases, in that order; junction bases with no gene match: 6. CDR3 DNA: TGTGCCAGCAGCATCTCCGGGACAGCCTACGAGCAGTACTTC. It yields the protein CASSISGTAYEQYF.

About this clone: Germline is not matched at one junction end, which may reflect a read error. The chain employs TRBV5-1 and TRBJ2-2, with D maybe TRBD2 (5 bases). This CDR3 has 15 residues. Germline CDR1 is SGHRS and CDR2 is YFSETQ. In nucleotides, the CDR3 is TGCGCCAGCAGCTTGGCCTGGGCAGACCACGGGGAGCTGCTTTTT. Protein: CASSLAWADHGELLF.

The CDR3 here is CASSPVRGQWGEAFF. In nucleotides, the CDR3 is TGTGCCAGCAGCCCCGTCCGAGGACAGTGGGGCGAAGCTTTCTTT. This chain joins TRBV9 and TRBJ1-1, with a tentative D call TRBD1 (6 bases). V was pared by 4 bases and J by 8 bases, with 21 bases between. The germline CDR1 and CDR2 sequences are SGDLS and YYNGEE. This CDR3 is built from 15 residues.

The gene calls are TRBV9 and TRBJ2-1; 11 bases are shared with TRBD2. Losses at the gene ends were 5 bases for V and 7 bases for J; bases not matched to a gene: 14. Looked up from germline, CDR1 is SGDLS and CDR2 is YYNGEE. The CDR3 contains 17 residues. CDR3 bases: TGTGCCAGCAGATCCTCGATAGCGGGGGGGCCCGGTAATGAGCAGTTCTTC. It codes for CASRSSIAGGPGNEQFF.

V is TRBV27 and J is TRBJ2-2; D gene uncertain. The CDR3 contains 12 residues. Looked up from germline, CDR1 is MNHEY and CDR2 is SMNVEV (reference sequence). Trimming shortened V by 5 bases and J by 7 bases, and 8 bases separated the two germline ends. The CDR3 DNA is TGTGCCAGCAGTCTCCTAAGCGGGGAGCTGTTTTTT. Protein sequence: CASSLLSGELFF.

V is TRBV7-9 and J is TRBJ1-1; 8 bases align to TRBD1. Germline trimming cut 2 bases from V and 2 bases from J; bases unmatched to any gene: 7. The CDR3 runs to 16 residues. Per germline, CDR1 SEHNR and CDR2 FQNEAQ (reference sequence). DNA for the CDR3: TGTGCCAGCAGCTTACAGCGGACAGGGAGTAACACTGAAGCTTTCTTT. Its protein is CASSLQRTGSNTEAFF.